A selection of T cell receptor beta chains follows, all from one sample in a study of T cell responses to AZD1222 COVID-19 vaccine. Assay: immunoSEQ multiplex PCR; the TCRdb copy retains only in-frame clones and omits some. The table shows under 95,000 clones, with about 92% occurring only once. The sequenced sample was peripheral blood, obtained on day 0 of AZD1222 vaccination. The receptors here all came from an adult in good health. The CDR3 runs from the conserved cysteine through the conserved F or W. A D gene is named only where the DNA matches it firmly. Not all rows give a size; the values are once, few, many and, for expanded clones, a class.

size,D,J,V,DNA,CDR3
once,TRBD1,TRBJ1-6,TRBV27,TGTGCCAGCAGTACGAACTGGGACAGGGGACCTTATAATTCACCCCTCCACTTT,CASSTNWDRGPYNSPLHF
NA,TRBD1,TRBJ1-1,TRBV19,TGTGCCAGTAGGGGGACAGGGATGAACACTGAAGCTTTCTTT,CASRGTGMNTEAFF
NA,NA,TRBJ1-5,TRBV27,TGTGCCAGCAGTTTATTCTCGCTGGGGGATGGCAATCAGCCCCAGCATTTT,CASSLFSLGDGNQPQHF
NA,NA,TRBJ2-1,TRBV7-9,TGTGCCAGCAGCGACGGACGGTGGTGGGAGGATGAGCAGTTCTTC,CASSDGRWWEDEQFF
NA,TRBD1,TRBJ2-5,TRBV7-8,TGTGCCAGCAGCTTGTTAGGACAGGGAGAGACCCAGTACTTC,CASSLLGQGETQYF
NA,NA,TRBJ1-2,TRBV18,TGTGCCAGCTCACCAGAGGGCCGGGGATATGGCTACACCTTC,CASSPEGRGYGYTF
NA,NA,TRBJ1-5,TRBV19,TGTGCCAGTAGTATAGGGACGCTAATTGGCAATCAGCCCCAGCATTTT,CASSIGTLIGNQPQHF
NA,NA,TRBJ1-1,TRBV6-5,TGTGCCAGCAGGGGTTCGGGGGCCCCCGGGGCTTTCTTT,CASRGSGAPGAFF
NA,TRBD1,TRBJ1-1,TRBV19,TGTGCCACCAGGACAGGGCGGGGAACTGAAGCTTTCTTT,CATRTGRGTEAFF
NA,NA,TRBJ1-2,TRBV30,TGTGCCTGGAGTGTACCCGGGTCTGGCTACACCTTC,CAWSVPGSGYTF
NA,NA,TRBJ1-2,TRBV9,TGTGCCAGCAGCATCTATCCGAACCCTAACTATGGCTACACCTTC,CASSIYPNPNYGYTF
NA,TRBD2,TRBJ2-1,TRBV12-5,TGTGCTAGTGGGGGGACTAGCGGGAGATTCAATGAGCAGTTCTTC,CASGGTSGRFNEQFF
NA,NA,TRBJ1-1,TRBV11-2,TGTGCCAGCAGCTTAACAGGGAACACTGAAGCTTTCTTT,CASSLTGNTEAFF
NA,TRBD1,TRBJ2-7,TRBV18,TGTGCCAGCTCCTACGGGACAGGGGGCGAGCAGTACTTC,CASSYGTGGEQYF
NA,TRBD1,TRBJ1-2,TRBV25-1,TGTGCCAGCGCGGACAGGGTCGGCGGCTACACCTTC,CASADRVGGYTF
NA,TRBD1,TRBJ2-7,TRBV5-8,TGTGCCAGCAACCGACAGGGCGGTCTGGTCGAGCAGTACTTC,CASNRQGGLVEQYF